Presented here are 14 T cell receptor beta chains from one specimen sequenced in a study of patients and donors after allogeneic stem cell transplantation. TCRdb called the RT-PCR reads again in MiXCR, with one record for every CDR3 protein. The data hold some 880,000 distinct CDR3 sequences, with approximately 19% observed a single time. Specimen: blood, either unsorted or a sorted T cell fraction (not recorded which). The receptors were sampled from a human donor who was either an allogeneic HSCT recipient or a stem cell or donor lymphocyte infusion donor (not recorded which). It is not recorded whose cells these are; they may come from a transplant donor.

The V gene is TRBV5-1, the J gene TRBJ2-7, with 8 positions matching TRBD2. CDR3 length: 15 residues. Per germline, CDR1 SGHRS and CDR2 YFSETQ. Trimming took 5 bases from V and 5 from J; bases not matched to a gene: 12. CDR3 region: CASRPPGLAIDEQYF. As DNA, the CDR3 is TGCGCCAGCAGACCCCCCGGACTAGCAATCGACGAGCAGTACTTC.

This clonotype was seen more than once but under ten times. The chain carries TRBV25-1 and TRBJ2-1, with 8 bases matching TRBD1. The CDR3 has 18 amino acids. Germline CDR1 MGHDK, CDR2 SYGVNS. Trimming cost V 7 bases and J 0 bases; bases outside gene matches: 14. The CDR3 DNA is TGTGCCAGCACCCCCCTTGGACAGGGAAGGAGCTCCTACAATGAGCAGTTCTTC. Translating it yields CASTPLGQGRSSYNEQFF.

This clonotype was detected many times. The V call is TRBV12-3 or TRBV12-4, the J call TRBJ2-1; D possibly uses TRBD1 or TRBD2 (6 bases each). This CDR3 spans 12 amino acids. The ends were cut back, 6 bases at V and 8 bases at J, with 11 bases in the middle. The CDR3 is CASRYGGYEQFF. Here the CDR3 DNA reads TGTGCCAGCAGGTACGGGGGCTATGAGCAGTTCTTC.

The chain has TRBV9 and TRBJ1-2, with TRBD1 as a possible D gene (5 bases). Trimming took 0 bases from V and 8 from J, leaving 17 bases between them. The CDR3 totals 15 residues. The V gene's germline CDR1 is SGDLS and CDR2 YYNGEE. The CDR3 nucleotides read TGTGCCAGCAGCGTAGCGGAGGGGCGCGCGGTCGGCTACACCTTC. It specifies CASSVAEGRAVGYTF.

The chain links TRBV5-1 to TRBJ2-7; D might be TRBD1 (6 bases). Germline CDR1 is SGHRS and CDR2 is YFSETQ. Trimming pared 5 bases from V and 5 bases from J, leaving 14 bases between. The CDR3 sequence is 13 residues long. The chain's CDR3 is CASRLGAYDEQYF. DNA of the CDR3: TGCGCCAGCAGGCTGGGGGCCTATGACGAGCAGTACTTC.

Here the CDR3 reads CASSRTGGRAEAFF. DNA for the CDR3: TGTGCCAGCAGCCGGACAGGGGGTAGAGCTGAAGCTTTCTTT. The rearrangement joins TRBV7-2 to TRBJ1-1, with TRBD1 matching over 10 bases. The CDR3 contains 14 residues. The trim removed 5 bases at V and 6 bases at J, leaving 6 bases unmatched. The germline V gene encodes CDR1 SGHTA and CDR2 FQGNSA.

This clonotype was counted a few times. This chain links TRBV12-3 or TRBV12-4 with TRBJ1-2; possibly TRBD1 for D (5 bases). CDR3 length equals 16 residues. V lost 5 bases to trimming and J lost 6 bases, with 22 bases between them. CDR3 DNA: TGTGCCAGCAGTCTCTCCCTCGGGGCAGGGATCAATGGCTACACCTTC. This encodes CASSLSLGAGINGYTF.

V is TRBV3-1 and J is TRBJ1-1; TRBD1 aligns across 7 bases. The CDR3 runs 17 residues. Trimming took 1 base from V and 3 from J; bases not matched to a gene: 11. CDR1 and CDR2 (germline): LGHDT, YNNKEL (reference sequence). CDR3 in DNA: TGTGCCAGCAGCCAAGTCAAGTCGTACAGGGGAGACACTGAAGCTTTCTTT. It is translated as CASSQVKSYRGDTEAFF.

For the CDR3, the DNA is TGTGCCAGCAGTTTAGCAGGGGGAGGGTCGTTTCTCGAGCAGTACTTC. Encoded protein: CASSLAGGGSFLEQYF. The J gene is TRBJ2-7, the V gene TRBV12-3 or TRBV12-4; D might be TRBD2 (7 bases). This CDR3 comprises 16 residues. The V end was cut by 0 bases, the J end by 6 bases, with 18 bases between.

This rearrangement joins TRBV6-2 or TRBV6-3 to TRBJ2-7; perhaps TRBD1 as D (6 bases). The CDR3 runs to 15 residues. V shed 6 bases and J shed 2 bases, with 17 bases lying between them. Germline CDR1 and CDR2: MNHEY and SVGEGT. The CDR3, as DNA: TGTGCCAGCAGCGCCGGGACACAGATTCCCTACGAGCAGTACTTC. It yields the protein CASSAGTQIPYEQYF.

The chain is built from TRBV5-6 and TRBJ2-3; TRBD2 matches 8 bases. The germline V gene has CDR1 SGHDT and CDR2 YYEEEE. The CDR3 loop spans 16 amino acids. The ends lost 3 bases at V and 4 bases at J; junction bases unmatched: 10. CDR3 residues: CASSSGTRSLPDTQYF. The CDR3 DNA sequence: TGTGCCAGCAGCTCCGGGACTAGATCGCTTCCAGATACGCAGTATTTT.

CDR3 sequence (DNA): TGTGCCAGCAGCGTAGACGGAATGAATGAAAAACTGTTTTTT. It translates to CASSVDGMNEKLFF. The V call is TRBV9, the J call TRBJ1-4; no definite D call. Germline assignment: CDR1 SGDLS and CDR2 YYNGEE. This CDR3 is built from 14 residues. V was clipped by 0 bases and J by 5 bases, with 8 bases between them.

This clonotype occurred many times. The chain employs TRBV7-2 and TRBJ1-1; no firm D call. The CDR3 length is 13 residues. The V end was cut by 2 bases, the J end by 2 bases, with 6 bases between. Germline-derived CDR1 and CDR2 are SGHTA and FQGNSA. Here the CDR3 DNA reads TGTGCCAGCAGCTTATGGGGAAACACTGAAGCTTTCTTT. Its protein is CASSLWGNTEAFF.

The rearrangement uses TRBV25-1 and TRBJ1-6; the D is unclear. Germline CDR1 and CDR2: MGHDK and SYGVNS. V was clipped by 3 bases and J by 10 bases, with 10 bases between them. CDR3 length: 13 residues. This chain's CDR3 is CASSDPKQSPLHF. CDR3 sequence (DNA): TGTGCCAGCAGTGACCCCAAACAATCACCCCTCCACTTT.